This T cell receptor beta chain was identified in a study of PD-L1 blockade in urothelial cancer. In this sample, this clone turned up once. Every PCR received spiked-in synthetic TCR analog templates. TCRdb's table, derived via immunoSEQ multiplex PCR, lists solely in-frame clones and lacks some. The sample yields about 71,000 clones, roughly 91% seen once. This CDR3 has 15 residues. V lost 1 base and J 3 bases, leaving 10 bases between the germline ends. Per the germline V gene, CDR1 is WSHSY and CDR2 is SAAADI. V usage is TRBV10-2 and J usage is TRBJ2-1, with TRBD1 as a possible D gene (7 bases). The source was PBMCs, collected around atezolizumab (anti-PD-L1) treatment. This sequence originates from a man aged 55 to 69 with urothelial cancer. CDR3 bases: TGCGCCAGCAGTGAGTGGCAGGGGGGCTACAATGAGCAGTTCTTC. Residues: CASSEWQGGYNEQFF.